This T cell receptor beta chain is drawn from a study of blood T cell repertoires in COVID-19. Trimming removed 3 bases from V and 9 bases from J, with 9 bases in between. Germline CDR1 and CDR2: MNHEY and SVGEGT. This CDR3 comprises 12 residues. Recovered participants had two consecutive negative NP/OP PCR tests, healthcare professional clearance, or symptom resolution. Original processing methods: How many nucleated cells were present was estimated from reference gene primer amplification. Clones were read by immunoSEQ multiplex PCR, and TCRdb kept only the in-frame ones, dropping some. That table supplies the V and J calls and clone size; D and trimming were determined from the DNA. The table shows 250,000 to 350,000 clones, with around 90% occurring only once.

Sequencing used PBMCs or T cells enriched from blood (not recorded which). This receptor was obtained from a woman in her twenties or thirties who had recovered from COVID-19. The chain is built from TRBV6-2 or TRBV6-3 and TRBJ2-1; D remains ambiguous. The CDR3 DNA follows: TGTGCCAGCAGTTATCCTCCGGGTGAGCAGTTCTTC. It yields the protein CASSYPPGEQFF.